The clone carrying this T cell receptor beta chain was counted at least ten times. As yet, its antigen is unknown. The record originates from a study of regulatory T cells in long-lasting Graves disease. In the study overall: Persistence in Graves' disease required over 5 years of antithyroid drugs plus positive TSH receptor antibodies.

Time point indicated: persistent/refractory GD, antithyroid drugs over 5 years with positive TRAb. Researchers made the TCR library from RNA that was extracted from PBMCs. The patient group derived from an endocrinology department in Xi'an, China. For TCR beta, libraries came from iRepertoire HTBI primers and Arm-PCR of CDR3 regions. Original processing notes: Sequenced samples collectively carried 60 to 75 TRBV and 12 to 15 TRBJ segments. TCRdb re-derived calls from the multiplex PCR reads in MiXCR, one entry per CDR3 protein. The V and J calls were determined by TCRdb, not by the authors. The table shows around 460,000 distinct CDR3 sequences, with roughly a fifth occurring only once. Overall study findings and caveats: Sample size was small, which may have lowered accuracy.

The TCR sequence derives from a female donor with Graves disease. The sequencing here drew on peripheral blood mononuclear cells (PBMCs), taken when the disease was refractory, from a patient treated with antithyroid drugs.

The CDR3 nucleotides read TGTGCCACCGCCGGGACAGGGCTACAAGAGACCCAGTACTTC. The encoded protein is CATAGTGLQETQYF. This sequence joins TRBV6-1 and TRBJ2-5; 9 positions match TRBD1. The length of the CDR3 is 14 residues. Germline V gives CDR1 MNHNS, CDR2 SASEGT. J gave up 2 bases and V 10 bases, and 8 bases lay outside the gene matches.